This TCR beta chain was found in a study of T cell repertoires in ileal Crohn's disease. About the research overall: Surgery for a complication: stricturing in about 60%, penetrating in about 40%. General study results and limits: All patients with clonality above 26.8% had endoscopic recurrence. Compared with non-smokers, active smokers at surgery showed more clonal expansions.

Worth noting for this clone: Antigen unknown.

Time point given: proximal margin of the surgical specimen (macroscopically non-inflamed). Patients were adults with ileal or ileocolonic Crohn's disease needing resection. The CDR3 length is 14 residues. The germline V gene has CDR1 LNHDA and CDR2 SQIVND (reference sequence). With 5 bases removed from V and 4 bases from J, the gap between germline ends came to 14 bases. Sequencing was performed with immunoSEQ multiplex PCR; in TCRdb, only in-frame clones are kept and a portion is missing. The data show around 7,300 clones, with 72% seen just once and 43% held by the top ten. The TCR originated in an adult with Crohn's disease. V usage is TRBV19 and J usage is TRBJ1-1; D perhaps matches TRBD1 (6 bases). The sequencing sample was made of ileal tissue. CDR3 amino acids: CASSVTGWSTEAFF. DNA of the CDR3: TGTGCCAGTAGTGTCACAGGGTGGAGCACTGAAGCTTTCTTT.